Below, 20 T cell receptor beta chains from the same sample are listed, as sequenced in a study of technical replicates of blood from several donors (dated by TCRdb to 2017 to 2019). Libraries were made using the immunoSEQ multiplex PCR assay. As stored in TCRdb, this immuneACCESS dataset retains in-frame rearrangements with V and J assigned. A fraction of the clones does not appear; measured against another copy, unresolved V genes explain less than half of the discrepancy, and the remainder lacks a known reason. The sample table records around 58,000 clones; roughly 86% of these occur just once. The top ten hold 5.1% of the sample. Sequenced input: PBMCs. The source is a human donor in good health. Some clones in this sample may be carry-over from other donors' samples.

The chain is built from TRBV5-1 and TRBJ2-7; 8 bases map to TRBD2. V was pared by 3 bases and J by 0 bases, with 8 bases of the junction left unmatched. The CDR3 totals 16 residues. In germline, CDR1 is SGHRS, CDR2 YFSETQ. CDR3 sequence: CASSSELAAISYEQYF. The CDR3 DNA sequence: TGCGCCAGCAGCTCTGAACTAGCGGCTATCTCCTACGAGCAGTACTTC.

CDR3 DNA sequence: TGTGCCAGCAGTGGGTGGAGGCGGGGGGCAACCTACGAGCAGTACTTC. It encodes CASSGWRRGATYEQYF. The chain employs TRBV2 and TRBJ2-7; TRBD2 agrees at 8 bases. The CDR3 is 16 amino acids. With V trimmed by 4 bases and J by 2 bases, 10 bases remained unmatched. Germline assignment: CDR1 SNHLY and CDR2 FYNNEI.

The rearrangement joins TRBV4-3 to TRBJ1-2, with D hard to call. Trimming removed 4 bases from V and 4 bases from J, with 22 bases in between. This CDR3 has 17 amino acids. CDR1 LGHNA and CDR2 YSLEER come from the germline V gene. The CDR3 DNA follows: TGCGCCAGCAGCCCCCAGGCGGGCCGGGGAGGCCTCTATGGCTACACCTTC. It yields the protein CASSPQAGRGGLYGYTF.

The V and J genes are TRBV23-1 and TRBJ2-1, with unresolved D. TRBV23-1 is designated an ORF whose function remains uncertain. This CDR3 is built from 17 residues. Between the trimmed V and J ends, which lost 0 bases and 0 bases, there was a span of 12 bases. CDR3 protein: CASSQSLGVSSYNEQFF. CDR3 nucleotide sequence: TGCGCCAGCAGTCAATCCCTAGGCGTTAGCTCCTACAATGAGCAGTTCTTC.

This rearrangement joins TRBV18 to TRBJ2-2, with TRBD2 as a possible D gene (7 bases). This CDR3 spans 16 amino acids. Per the germline V gene, CDR1 is KGHSH and CDR2 is LQKENI. Trimming took off 5 bases at V and 4 bases at J, with 17 bases between the two ends. The CDR3 DNA follows: TGTGCCAGCTCAAGATTTTCGGCGGGGGCCACCGGGGAGCTGTTTTTT. This codes for CASSRFSAGATGELFF.

CDR3 region: CASSDSTSGEQFF. The CDR3, as DNA: TGTGCCAGCAGTGACTCGACTAGCGGAGAGCAGTTCTTC. The rearrangement joins TRBV6-4 to TRBJ2-1, with 9 bases aligning to TRBD2. The V segment lost 0 bases and the J segment 10 bases; nucleotides outside the gene matches: 1. CDR1 MRHNA and CDR2 SNTAGT come from the germline V gene. The CDR3 is 13 residues long.

The V call is TRBV5-1, the J call TRBJ2-3, with D tentatively TRBD2 (7 bases). The germline CDR1 and CDR2 sequences are SGHRS and YFSETQ. This CDR3 region has 14 residues. V lost 6 bases and J 4 bases, leaving 15 bases between the germline ends. This chain's CDR3 is CASTKGGAADTQYF. CDR3 nucleotides: TGCGCCAGCACCAAGGGGGGGGCGGCAGATACGCAGTATTTT.

V is TRBV7-2 and J is TRBJ2-2; unclear D gene. The ends were cut back, 2 bases at V and 6 bases at J, with 7 bases in the middle. This CDR3 contains 13 residues. Germline V gives CDR1 SGHTA, CDR2 FQGNSA. DNA of the CDR3: TGTGCCAGCAGCTTATACCAGGCCGGGGAGCTGTTTTTT. Translated, it gives CASSLYQAGELFF.

The CDR3, as DNA: TGCAGCGTTAACCTCGGGACTCCTACGTTAGATACGCAGTATTTT. This codes for CSVNLGTPTLDTQYF. The V and J genes are TRBV29-1 and TRBJ2-3, with D possibly matching TRBD2 (6 bases). Germline V gives CDR1 SQVTM, CDR2 ANQGSEA. This CDR3 has 15 residues. Trimming took 5 bases from V and 5 from J, leaving 20 bases between them.

The chain uses TRBV30 and TRBJ1-6; 7 bases match TRBD1. The germline V gene has CDR1 GTSNPN and CDR2 SVGIG (reference sequence). V trimming: 7 bases; J trimming: 2 bases; junction bases outside the gene matches: 11. This CDR3 is 16 amino acids long. CDR3 in amino acids: CAFRTGLITYNSPLHF. The CDR3 bases are TGTGCCTTCAGGACAGGCCTCATCACCTATAATTCACCCCTCCACTTT.

This clone was recorded once. V usage is TRBV6-5 and J usage is TRBJ2-7, with TRBD1 identical over 8 bases. Germline-derived CDR1 and CDR2 are MNHEY and SVGAGI. V lost 2 bases to trimming and J lost 1 base; unmatched junction nucleotides: 1. This CDR3 spans 14 amino acids. In DNA, the CDR3 is TGTGCCAGCAGTTACCGGGACAGGTCCTACGAGCAGTACTTC. This codes for CASSYRDRSYEQYF.

This clone is large. The genes are TRBV7-9 and TRBJ2-2; D remains ambiguous. Trimming took 5 bases from V and 4 from J, leaving 11 bases between them. Germline V CDR1 and CDR2: SEHNR, FQNEAQ (reference sequence). CDR3 size: 14 residues. CDR3 protein: CASSPVSFTGELFF. CDR3 in DNA: TGTGCCAGCAGCCCTGTTAGTTTCACCGGGGAGCTGTTTTTT. The variable domain in full, completed from reference TRBV7-9 and TRBJ2-2, reads DTGVSQNPRHKITKRGQNVTFRCDPISEHNRLYWYRQTLGQGPEFLTYFQNEAQLEKSRLLSDRFSAERPKGSFSTLEIQRTEQGDSAMYLCASSPVSFTGELFFGEGSRLTVL.

This clone rates as medium-sized. V gene TRBV7-2 combines with J gene TRBJ1-1; 12 bases align to TRBD1. This CDR3 is built from 18 residues. V dropped 6 bases and J dropped 5; count of bases not matched to a gene: 16. CDR1 and CDR2 (germline): SGHTA, FQGNSA. The CDR3, as DNA: TGTGCCAGCAGTCCCTATTCACGGGACAGGGGGCTTTATACTGAAGCTTTCTTT. This encodes CASSPYSRDRGLYTEAFF.

This clone was counted a few times. This sequence joins TRBV7-9 and TRBJ2-7; D remains unclear. The germline V gene encodes CDR1 SEHNR and CDR2 FQNEAQ (reference sequence). The CDR3 is 13 residues long. The V gene lost 2 bases and the J gene lost 3 bases, with 8 bases spanning the gap. The CDR3 loop reads CASSLSSSYEQYF. For the CDR3, the DNA is TGTGCCAGCAGCTTAAGTAGCAGCTACGAGCAGTACTTC.

CDR3 sequence: CASSFSEDEQYF. The CDR3 bases are TGTGCCAGCAGCTTTTCTGAGGACGAGCAGTACTTC. This chain uses TRBV7-6 with TRBJ2-7; unclear D gene. The V end lost 3 bases, the J end lost 5 bases, and 8 bases lay between the germline ends. The CDR3 totals 12 residues. Germline lookup yields CDR1 SGHVS and CDR2 FNYEAQ.

This clone was detected a few times. The chain uses TRBV7-2 and TRBJ2-3; D perhaps matches TRBD2 (6 bases). Trimming left V 5 bases short and J 5 bases short, with 17 bases between. CDR1 is SGHTA, CDR2 FQGNSA, per germline. This CDR3 is built from 15 residues. The CDR3 spells CASSLSSGVGDTQYF. CDR3 nucleotide sequence: TGTGCCAGCAGCCTATCTTCGGGAGTGGGAGATACGCAGTATTTT.

This chain joins TRBV7-2 and TRBJ2-7; TRBD2 matches at 10 bases. The length of the CDR3 is 15 residues. Germline V gene data show CDR1 as SGHTA and CDR2 as FQGNSA. Germline trimming cut 5 bases from V and 4 bases from J; bases unmatched to any gene: 8. CDR3 amino acids: CASSPKAGGGYEQYF. The CDR3 DNA is TGTGCCAGCAGCCCTAAAGCGGGGGGGGGTTACGAGCAGTACTTC.

The chain links TRBV18 to TRBJ1-1, with D possibly matching TRBD1 (5 bases). CDR3 size: 15 residues. V was cut by 3 bases and J by 5 bases, with 16 bases left in between. The germline V gene has CDR1 KGHSH and CDR2 LQKENI. The CDR3 DNA reads TGTGCCAGCTCACCCCCATTGGCCAGGGTAACTGAAGCTTTCTTT. It encodes CASSPPLARVTEAFF.

The genes are TRBV7-9 and TRBJ1-3; 7 positions match TRBD1. Germline CDR1 reads SEHNR; CDR2 reads FQNEAQ (reference sequence). The CDR3 totals 15 residues. Losses at the gene ends were 5 bases for V and 0 bases for J; bases not matched to a gene: 4. CDR3 sequence reads: CASSPRDSSGNTIYF. The CDR3 region has the DNA TGTGCCAGCAGCCCCCGGGACAGCTCTGGAAACACCATATATTTT.

This chain joins TRBV6-5 and TRBJ2-7, with 8 positions matching TRBD2. CDR1 and CDR2 from the germline V gene are MNHEY and SVGAGI. The CDR3 loop spans 14 amino acids. V lost 2 bases and J lost 4; bases outside the gene matches: 4. The CDR3 spells CASSYRGGRYEQYF. The CDR3 region has the DNA TGTGCCAGCAGTTACCGCGGGGGGCGGTACGAGCAGTACTTC.